This T cell receptor beta chain was recovered during a study of T cell responses to AZD1222 COVID-19 vaccine. Study background: It was second doses at about 4 or about 12 weeks that were pooled.

This clone appeared a single time. Its antigen is not known. V was pared by 0 bases and J by 10 bases, with 12 bases between. The germline CDR1 and CDR2 sequences are SEHNR and FQNEAQ (reference sequence). CDR3 length: 13 amino acids. Whole-study results and caveats: Spike-wide coverage was observed for vaccine-associated CD4 TCRs, with dominant responses at 160-218 and 743-854. Donors, mostly white British, included more females; clonal diversity was possibly underestimated.

TCRdb's table, derived via immunoSEQ multiplex PCR, lists solely in-frame clones and lacks some. The data show roughly 150,000 clones, with almost 95% seen just once and 2.3% held by the top ten. The sample consisted of peripheral blood, taken on day 0 of AZD1222 vaccination. The chain joins TRBV7-9 to TRBJ2-5; D gene ambiguous. The TCR originated in an adult in good health. The CDR3: CASSLALGDSQYF. The CDR3 bases are TGTGCCAGCAGCTTAGCGCTGGGCGATAGCCAGTACTTC.